The source of this TCR beta chain is a study of T cells in Graves' hyperthyroidism and ophthalmopathy. Broader study findings: Using 13 V-J features, a model discriminated ophthalmopathy from stable hyperthyroidism.

This clonotype was counted many times. Its antigen is not identified. TCR beta CDR3 regions were amplified from RNA. The primer set for the first-round RT-PCR of the TCR CDR3 was HTBI. In TCRdb, the multiplex PCR reads were re-called with MiXCR into one record per CDR3 protein. The table has 300,000 to 400,000 distinct CDR3 sequences, approximately 18% seen once. CDR1 is MNHNS and CDR2 is SASEGT in the germline V gene. CDR3 length: 15 amino acids. Germline trimming cut 3 bases from V and 7 bases from J; bases unmatched to any gene: 8. The sequenced material came from blood. The chain joins TRBV6-1 to TRBJ2-1, with 8 bases identical to TRBD2. This TCR derives from a woman in her 50s with Graves' hyperthyroidism. The chain's CDR3 is CASSDRLARGNEQFF. The CDR3 DNA sequence: TGTGCCAGCAGTGACAGACTAGCGCGGGGAAATGAGCAGTTCTTC.